Included here is one T cell receptor (beta chain) sequence, with context. Its antigen remains unidentified. Base qualities are not recorded, but no much larger clone differs from it by a single base. This sample is part of a study of blood T cell repertoires in COVID-19 (TCRdb year 2020). Background for the entire study: Samples covering the acute and convalescent phases of COVID-19 were provided by collaborators in the United States, Italy and Spain. Where available, HLA class I and class II types were taken from metadata supplied by the sample provider and were not determined by assay-based typing. The samples were drawn from the first 160 participants of the ongoing ImmuneRACE study and from about 1,200 subjects provided by 6 global collaborators. A freely available public database, intended as a resource for researchers studying the immune response to SARS-CoV-2, is where the repertoires were released. A de-identified subject ID, COVID-19 status, age in years and sex were almost always included in the sample metadata. Deeply sampled blood TCRbeta repertoires from subjects exposed to, actively infected with, or recovered from COVID-19 were included in the dataset. The material from the prospective study consisted of cDNA or gDNA derived from T cells, B-cell-depleted T cells, or PBMCs. The study at large found these results: The quantity of clinical and demographic metadata differed by source and by participant and was supplied without curation.

Collaborating institutions collected whole blood in K2EDTA tubes following their own protocols. For TCRbeta analysis, collaborators shipped samples as frozen whole blood, isolated PBMCs, or DNA extracted from either of those sample types. The immunoSEQ Assay, a bias-controlled multiplex PCR, was used to amplify TCRbeta CDR3 regions from genomic DNA. For the original study's pipeline: Within the assay, amplification of reference gene primers was used to estimate how many nucleated cells each sample contained. To quantify the absolute abundance of each unique TCRbeta CDR3 rearrangement, sequence reads were collapsed and filtered. Productive Simpson clonality was computed per sample as the square root of Simpson's diversity index over productive rearrangements. TCRdb holds this immuneACCESS table with in-frame rearrangements only. Some clones are missing; in checked studies, unresolved V genes explain under half, and the rest has no known cause. D and trimming come from the DNA, and the V and J calls and clone size come from that table. The sample data list about 240,000 clones, and 83% of these were observed just once. Clones ranked in the top ten supply more than 5% of the sample.

Sequenced input: peripheral blood. The sequence was collected from a human donor in a cohort sampled during active COVID-19.

The nucleotide sequence is TGTGCCAGCAGCTCCTGGACAGGCTTGAACACTGAAGCTTTCTTT. Its translation is CASSSWTGLNTEAFF. The chain employs TRBV7-9 and TRBJ1-1, and TRBD1 aligns with 7 junction nucleotides. V ends up 4 bases short and J 0 bases short, with an unmatched junction base count of 5. The CDR3 has 15 amino acids, counting the end cysteine and phenylalanine. This entry keeps only the CDR3 DNA: 45 bases, framed from base 1. Taken from the germline V gene (reference sequence), the CDR1 and CDR2 loops are SEHNR and FQNEAQ.